The 7 T cell receptor beta chains listed next were all sequenced from one sample in a study of cytomegalovirus exposure and HLA in healthy donors. PCR amplification relied on 60 Vbeta primers (plus 13 Jbeta primers). TCRdb's table, derived via immunoSEQ multiplex PCR, lists solely in-frame clones and lacks some. The data show fewer than 200,000 clones, 65% to 80% seen once. Sequencing was performed on PBMCs. The receptors here all came from a female donor in good health and CMV-seronegative.

The chain has TRBV10-3 and TRBJ2-5, with 10 nucleotides matching TRBD2. With V trimmed by 11 bases and J by 5 bases, 8 bases remained unmatched. Germline V gene sequence: CDR1 ENHRY, CDR2 SYGVKD. There are 13 residues in the CDR3. The CDR3 spells CASLAGVAETQYF. Here the CDR3 DNA reads TGTGCCTCGCTAGCGGGAGTTGCCGAGACCCAGTACTTC.

Written as DNA, the CDR3 is TGTGCCAGCAGCTTAGGTTGGCGGGAGAAGGGGTATGAGCAGTTCTTC. Encoded protein: CASSLGWREKGYEQFF. The chain links TRBV7-8 to TRBJ2-1, with 7 bases matching TRBD2. The CDR3 is made up of 16 amino acids. The ends lost 1 base at V and 8 bases at J; junction bases unmatched: 11. Germline lookup yields CDR1 SGHVS and CDR2 FQNEAQ.

This clone occurred a few times. The J gene is TRBJ1-4, the V gene TRBV28; D is unclear. Germline V gives CDR1 MDHEN, CDR2 SYDVKM. The V end was cut by 2 bases, the J end by 7 bases, with 11 bases between. This CDR3 comprises 14 residues. CDR3 bases: TGTGCCAGCAGTTTAGCCAGGATTACTGAAAAACTGTTTTTT. Residues: CASSLARITEKLFF.

This chain connects TRBV30 to TRBJ2-5; weak D call: TRBD2 (5 bases). This CDR3 comprises 14 residues. Germline lookup yields CDR1 GTSNPN and CDR2 SVGIG (reference sequence). The ends were cut back, 3 bases at V and 1 base at J, with 12 bases in the middle. CDR3 bases: TGTGCCTGGAGGGAACCGGGATTCCAAGAGACCCAGTACTTC. The encoded protein is CAWREPGFQETQYF.

This chain links TRBV29-1 with TRBJ2-7, with a possible D match to TRBD1 (6 bases). V was clipped by 1 base and J by 5 bases, with 18 bases between them. CDR3 size: 15 residues. Germline V CDR1 and CDR2: SQVTM, ANQGSEA. This chain's CDR3 is CSVEGDKASDNEQYF. Written as DNA, the CDR3 is TGCAGCGTTGAAGGGGACAAGGCGTCGGACAACGAGCAGTACTTC.

A word on this clone: The identical CDR3 is also encoded by other nucleotide sequences in the sample. V is TRBV6-1 and J is TRBJ2-2, with D possibly being TRBD1 (5 bases). Germline V gene data show CDR1 as MNHNS and CDR2 as SASEGT. V was clipped by 6 bases and J by 3 bases, with 8 bases between them. This CDR3 is 13 amino acids long. The CDR3 loop reads CASSPRDTGELFF. DNA for the CDR3: TGTGCCAGCAGCCCCAGGGACACCGGGGAGCTGTTTTTT.

This clone was counted only a few times. CDR3 nucleotides: TGTGCCAGTAGTACGACATTGTCGTCCCTTACCCAGTACTTC. Translating gives CASSTTLSSLTQYF. V gene TRBV19 combines with J gene TRBJ2-5; D is undetermined. There are 14 residues in the CDR3. V shed 4 bases and J shed 8 bases, with 17 bases lying between them. Germline lookup yields CDR1 LNHDA and CDR2 SQIVND (reference sequence).